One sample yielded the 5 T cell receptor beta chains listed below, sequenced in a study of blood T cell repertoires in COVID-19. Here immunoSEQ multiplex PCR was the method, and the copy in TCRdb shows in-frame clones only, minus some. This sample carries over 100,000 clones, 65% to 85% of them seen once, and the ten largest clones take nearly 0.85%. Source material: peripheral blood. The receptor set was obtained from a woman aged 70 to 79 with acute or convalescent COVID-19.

In DNA, the CDR3 is TGCGCCAGCAGCTGGGACAGGGGAAACACTGAAGCTTTCTTT. Translation: CASSWDRGNTEAFF. This sequence joins TRBV10-1 and TRBJ1-1, with 10 positions matching TRBD1. The CDR3 is 14 residues long. The ends lost 6 bases at V and 2 bases at J; junction bases unmatched: 3. From germline, CDR1 is WNHNN and CDR2 SYGVQD (reference sequence).

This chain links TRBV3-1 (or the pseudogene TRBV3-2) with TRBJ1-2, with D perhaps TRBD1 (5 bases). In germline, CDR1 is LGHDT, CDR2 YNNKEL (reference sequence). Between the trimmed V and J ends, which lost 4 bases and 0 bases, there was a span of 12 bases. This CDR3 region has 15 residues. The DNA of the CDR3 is TGTGCCAGCAGCCGAGGGGCGGGGTCTAACTATGGCTACACCTTC. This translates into CASSRGAGSNYGYTF.

CDR3: CASSQRYTGGRRNSPLHF. CDR3 in DNA: TGTGCCAGCAGCCAGCGTTATACAGGCGGCCGTCGTAATTCACCCCTCCACTTT. The genes are TRBV3-1 (or the pseudogene TRBV3-2) and TRBJ1-6; a weak D match, TRBD1 (5 bases). This CDR3 is built from 18 residues. The V end was cut by 3 bases, the J end by 6 bases, with 21 bases between. Per the germline V gene, CDR1 is LGHDT and CDR2 is YNNKEL (reference sequence).

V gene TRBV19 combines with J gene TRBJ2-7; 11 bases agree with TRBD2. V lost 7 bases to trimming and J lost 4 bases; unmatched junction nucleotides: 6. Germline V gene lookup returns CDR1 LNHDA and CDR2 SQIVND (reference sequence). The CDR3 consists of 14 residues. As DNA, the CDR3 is TGTGCCAGTAAAGTGACTAGCGGGACTTACGAGCAGTACTTC. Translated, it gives CASKVTSGTYEQYF. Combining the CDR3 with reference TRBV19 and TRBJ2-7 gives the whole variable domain DGGITQSPKYLFRKEGQNVTLSCEQNLNHDAMYWYRQDPGQGLRLIYYSQIVNDFQKGDIAEGYSVSREKKESFPLTVTSAQKNPTAFYLCASKVTSGTYEQYFGPGTRLTVT.

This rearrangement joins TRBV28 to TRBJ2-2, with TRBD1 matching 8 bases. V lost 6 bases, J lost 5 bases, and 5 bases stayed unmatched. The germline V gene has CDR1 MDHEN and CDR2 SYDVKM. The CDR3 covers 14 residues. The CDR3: CASSGQGKTGELFF. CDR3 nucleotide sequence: TGTGCCAGCAGCGGACAGGGAAAGACCGGGGAGCTGTTTTTT.